The 31 T cell receptor beta chains listed next were all sequenced from one sample in a study of T-cell reconstitution after alpha-beta-depleted transplantation in children. TCRbeta library construction was performed incorporating unique molecular identifiers. MiXCR was run by TCRdb on the PCR reads, yielding one entry per CDR3 protein. The data contain about 340,000 distinct CDR3 sequences, about 16% of them singletons. Sample: PBMCs, mostly from graft donor cells, taken 360 days after TCRalphabeta/CD19-depleted stem cell transplant. Receptors originate from a male patient aged 2-10 years who had a stem cell transplant for acute lymphoblastic leukemia, so the T cells may come from the graft donor.

This clonotype appeared a few times. The V and J genes are TRBV25-1 and TRBJ2-7; TRBD2 matches 12 bases. With 4 bases clipped from V and 5 bases from J, the junction kept 3 bases outside the gene matches. Germline lookup yields CDR1 MGHDK and CDR2 SYGVNS. The CDR3 consists of 14 residues. CDR3 in amino acids: CASSASGRVNEQYF. CDR3 nucleotide sequence: TGTGCCAGCAGTGCTAGCGGGAGGGTAAACGAGCAGTACTTC.

The genes are TRBV12-3 or TRBV12-4 and TRBJ2-1, with 10 bases aligning to TRBD2. With V trimmed by 7 bases and J by 0 bases, 3 bases remained unmatched. CDR3 length: 15 amino acids. CDR3 DNA sequence: TGTGCCAGCACCTCTAGCGGGAGCTCCTACAATGAGCAGTTCTTC. Protein product: CASTSSGSSYNEQFF.

This clonotype was counted ten times or more. The chain recombines TRBV12-3 or TRBV12-4 with TRBJ2-1, with TRBD2 matching 9 bases. The CDR3 is 15 amino acids. Trimming took 6 bases from V and 6 from J; bases not matched to a gene: 9. The CDR3 loop reads CASSYRLAVPNEQFF. The CDR3, as DNA: TGTGCCAGCAGCTATCGACTAGCGGTTCCCAATGAGCAGTTCTTC.

The chain carries TRBV10-3 and TRBJ2-3; no clear D. Germline-derived CDR1 and CDR2 are ENHRY and SYGVKD. CDR3 length: 11 residues. V was clipped by 7 bases and J by 4 bases, with 6 bases between them. This chain's CDR3 is CAIMSSDTQYF. For the CDR3, the DNA is TGTGCCATCATGTCCTCAGATACGCAGTATTTT.

This sequence joins TRBV19 and TRBJ2-1; 11 bases align to TRBD1. Germline V CDR1 and CDR2: LNHDA, SQIVND (reference sequence). V dropped 3 bases and J dropped 0; count of bases not matched to a gene: 7. CDR3 length: 18 amino acids. Written as DNA, the CDR3 is TGTGCCAGTAGTATTGGACAGGGGGCCCCAAGCTCCTACAATGAGCAGTTCTTC. It codes for CASSIGQGAPSSYNEQFF.

This clonotype was seen only a few times. The chain is built from TRBV6-2 or TRBV6-3 and TRBJ1-2, with D possibly matching TRBD1 (5 bases). The CDR3 length is 16 residues. With 4 bases removed from V and 7 bases from J, the gap between germline ends came to 22 bases. Germline-derived CDR1 and CDR2 are MNHEY and SVGEGT. The CDR3 sequence is CASSWPLGGGDSGYTF. The CDR3 region has the DNA TGTGCCAGCAGTTGGCCCCTAGGTGGGGGGGACTCTGGCTACACCTTC.

This clonotype was detected ten times or more. This chain links TRBV19 with TRBJ2-1; a possible D gene is TRBD1 (6 bases). V was shortened by 3 bases and J by 12 bases, with 12 bases between the two germline ends. The CDR3 is 12 residues long. Germline V gene sequence: CDR1 LNHDA, CDR2 SQIVND (reference sequence). The CDR3 nucleotides read TGTGCCAGTAGTATGGGGGCTAGCTGGCAGTTCTTC. This gives the protein CASSMGASWQFF. The full variable domain, rest sourced from reference TRBV19 and TRBJ2-1, is DGGITQSPKYLFRKEGQNVTLSCEQNLNHDAMYWYRQDPGQGLRLIYYSQIVNDFQKGDIAEGYSVSREKKESFPLTVTSAQKNPTAFYLCASSMGASWQFFGPGTRLTVL.

This clonotype was seen repeatedly, ten times or more. The chain recombines TRBV4-3 with TRBJ2-5; 7 nucleotides align to TRBD1. This CDR3 is 16 amino acids long. The germline gives CDR1 LGHNA, CDR2 YSLEER. The V and J ends lost 0 bases and 3 bases, in that order; junction bases with no gene match: 7. The CDR3 nucleotides read TGCGCCAGCAGCCAAGATCTCGGGACAGCTAAAGAGACCCAGTACTTC. It translates to CASSQDLGTAKETQYF.

The V and J genes are TRBV4-3 and TRBJ2-1; no firm D call. Deletions cut 0 bases from V and 12 bases from J, with 15 bases between. CDR3 size: 14 residues. Germline CDR1 is LGHNA and CDR2 is YSLEER. The CDR3 region is CASSQDSIRSLQFF. As DNA, the CDR3 is TGCGCCAGCAGCCAAGATTCCATTAGGTCGCTGCAGTTCTTC.

The DNA of the CDR3 is TGTGCCAGCAGTGAGCCTAGCACAGCAGATACGCAGTATTTT. Translation: CASSEPSTADTQYF. The J gene is TRBJ2-3, the V gene TRBV25-1, with TRBD2 as a possible D gene (5 bases). The CDR3 extends over 14 amino acids. Germline values: CDR1 MGHDK, CDR2 SYGVNS. V dropped 3 bases and J dropped 4 bases, with 11 bases sitting between them.

J is TRBJ2-3 and V is TRBV6-5; D possibly uses TRBD1 or TRBD2 (6 bases each). The CDR3 consists of 13 residues. In germline, CDR1 is MNHEY, CDR2 SVGAGI. V was pared by 2 bases and J by 4 bases, with 7 bases between. CDR3: CASSYGGPDTQYF. CDR3 nucleotide sequence: TGTGCCAGCAGTTACGGGGGGCCAGATACGCAGTATTTT.

V gene TRBV29-1 combines with J gene TRBJ2-4, with 7 bases identical to TRBD2. Trimming cost V 4 bases and J 4 bases; bases outside gene matches: 7. The CDR3 extends over 14 amino acids. Germline V CDR1 and CDR2: SQVTM, ANQGSEA. The CDR3 protein is CSVAAGLTKNIQYF. CDR3 in DNA: TGCAGCGTTGCAGCGGGACTGACGAAAAACATTCAGTACTTC.

V gene TRBV7-8 combines with J gene TRBJ1-1; possibly TRBD1 for D (5 bases). The length of the CDR3 is 14 residues. Germline V lookup: CDR1 SGHVS, CDR2 FQNEAQ. Trimming removed 5 bases at V and 0 bases at J, with 10 bases between. The CDR3 is CASSPQGLNTEAFF. For the CDR3, the DNA is TGTGCCAGCAGCCCCCAGGGATTGAACACTGAAGCTTTCTTT.

DNA of the CDR3: TGCGCCAGCAGCTTGGTTCCGGACAGGGGAGGAGAAACTGGAAACACCATATATTTT. Its translation is CASSLVPDRGGETGNTIYF. This sequence joins TRBV5-1 and TRBJ1-3; 9 bases match TRBD1. With V trimmed by 0 bases and J by 2 bases, 12 bases remained unmatched. Germline V gene lookup returns CDR1 SGHRS and CDR2 YFSETQ. The length of the CDR3 is 19 residues. Based on the CDR3 plus reference TRBV5-1 and TRBJ1-3, the full variable domain is KAGVTQTPRYLIKTRGQQVTLSCSPISGHRSVSWYQQTPGQGLQFLFEYFSETQRNKGNFPGRFSGRQFSNSRSEMNVSTLELGDSALYLCASSLVPDRGGETGNTIYFGEGSWLTVV.

This clonotype occurred a few times. A clone one base away is much larger, so this may be a read error. The chain joins TRBV28 to TRBJ2-2; D remains ambiguous. The CDR3 contains 11 residues. V lost 9 bases, J lost 1 base, and 3 bases lay in between. Germline lookup yields CDR1 MDHEN and CDR2 SYDVKM. Here the CDR3 reads CARKNTGELFF. As DNA, the CDR3 is TGTGCCAGGAAGAACACCGGGGAGCTGTTTTTT.

This clonotype was observed a handful of times. The chain has TRBV3-1 and TRBJ2-2; D not resolved. Deletions cut 4 bases from V and 4 bases from J, with 13 bases between. The CDR3 has 15 amino acids. Germline V gene data show CDR1 as LGHDT and CDR2 as YNNKEL (reference sequence). The CDR3 is CASSRAVLTTGELFF. In DNA form, the CDR3 reads TGTGCCAGCAGCCGGGCTGTTCTTACCACCGGGGAGCTGTTTTTT.

In its sample, this clonotype was seen many times. The CDR3 DNA reads TGTGCCAGCAGCTTATTTTTCGGGGGAATCTCTGGAAACACCATATATTTT. Translated: CASSLFFGGISGNTIYF. The genes are TRBV7-9 and TRBJ1-3; possibly TRBD1 for D (5 bases). Germline V gives CDR1 SEHNR, CDR2 FQNEAQ (reference sequence). The CDR3 runs to 17 residues. Between the trimmed V and J ends, which lost 2 bases and 0 bases, there was a span of 14 bases.

This clonotype was seen repeatedly, ten times or more. This sequence joins TRBV20-1 and TRBJ2-3; TRBD2 is a possible D gene (6 bases). Germline lookup yields CDR1 DFQATT and CDR2 SNEGSKA (reference sequence). This CDR3 is 16 amino acids long. With 0 bases removed from V and 1 base from J, the gap between germline ends came to 14 bases. The CDR3 loop is CSARDLWLARTDTQYF. DNA for the CDR3: TGCAGTGCTAGAGATCTATGGCTAGCGCGCACAGATACGCAGTATTTT.

This chain uses TRBV6-5 with TRBJ2-2; 7 nucleotides match TRBD1. The V gene's germline CDR1 is MNHEY and CDR2 SVGAGI. J was trimmed by 4 bases and V by 0 bases; bases with no gene match: 11. There are 18 residues in the CDR3. The CDR3: CASSYSLRQGKGTGELFF. The CDR3, as DNA: TGTGCCAGCAGTTACTCACTTCGACAGGGAAAGGGCACCGGGGAGCTGTTTTTT.

The CDR3 nucleotides are TGTGCCAGCAGTTTAGAGGGCGGGGTTGGCAATCAGCCCCAGCATTTT. It codes for CASSLEGGVGNQPQHF. The chain has TRBV12-3 or TRBV12-4 and TRBJ1-5; no firm D call. V lost 1 base and J 2 bases, leaving 12 bases between the germline ends. The CDR3 has 16 amino acids.

The rearrangement links TRBV12-3 or TRBV12-4 to TRBJ2-6, with no clear D. V dropped 7 bases and J dropped 0 bases, with 19 bases sitting between them. The CDR3 has 18 residues. The CDR3 DNA reads TGTGCCAGCACCCCTGTTGGGCTGCTTAACTCTGGGGCCAACGTCCTGACTTTC. Translation: CASTPVGLLNSGANVLTF.

This chain joins TRBV23-1 and TRBJ2-1, with D perhaps TRBD2 (5 bases). TRBV23-1 is labeled an ORF, and its function is uncertain. V lost 2 bases and J 4 bases, leaving 15 bases between the germline ends. The CDR3 has 16 amino acids. The CDR3 loop is CASSQRGLGMYNEQFF. The CDR3 DNA follows: TGCGCCAGCAGTCAACGCGGACTTGGGATGTACAATGAGCAGTTCTTC.

The table lists this clonotype with many counts. This chain connects TRBV4-3 to TRBJ2-3, with D uncertain. CDR3 length: 16 residues. Germline loops: CDR1 LGHNA, CDR2 YSLEER. Trimming left V 1 base short and J 0 bases short, with 11 bases between. CDR3: CASSQVRTPSTDTQYF. The DNA of the CDR3 is TGCGCCAGCAGCCAAGTTCGGACCCCTAGCACAGATACGCAGTATTTT.

This rearrangement joins TRBV28 to TRBJ2-7; 9 nucleotides align to TRBD1. Germline V CDR1 and CDR2: MDHEN, SYDVKM. The V segment lost 3 bases and the J segment 5 bases; nucleotides outside the gene matches: 11. The CDR3 totals 16 residues. CDR3 in DNA: TGTGCCAGCAGTTTTCCCCTTGACAGGGGGGACGACGAGCAGTACTTC. Protein: CASSFPLDRGDDEQYF. Complete variable domain (other parts from reference TRBV28 and TRBJ2-7): DVKVTQSSRYLVKRTGEKVFLECVQDMDHENMFWYRQDPGLGLRLIYFSYDVKMKEKGDIPEGYSVSREKKERFSLILESASTNQTSMYLCASSFPLDRGDDEQYFGPGTRLTVT.

The rearrangement links TRBV29-1 to TRBJ2-4; D is uncertain. CDR3 size: 12 residues. CDR1 is SQVTM and CDR2 is ANQGSEA in the germline V gene. Trimming removed 2 bases at V and 0 bases at J, with 2 bases between. This CDR3 is CSVELAKNIQYF. CDR3 sequence (DNA): TGCAGCGTTGAACTAGCCAAAAACATTCAGTACTTC.

V and J are TRBV5-1 and TRBJ2-5; 7 bases map to TRBD1. Per germline, CDR1 SGHRS and CDR2 YFSETQ. The CDR3 spans 15 residues. V was clipped by 2 bases and J by 1 base; unmatched bases: 5. The CDR3 DNA sequence: TGCGCCAGCAGCTTCGGGGACAGAATCCAAGAGACCCAGTACTTC. This codes for CASSFGDRIQETQYF.

This chain joins TRBV4-1 and TRBJ2-7, with D perhaps matching TRBD2 (6 bases). CDR1 MGHRA and CDR2 YSYEKL come from the germline V gene. The CDR3 spans 16 residues. V was trimmed by 1 base and J by 4 bases, leaving 17 bases between them. CDR3 in amino acids: CASSQGPVAENYEQYF. The CDR3 coding sequence is TGCGCCAGCAGCCAAGGCCCAGTAGCGGAGAATTACGAGCAGTACTTC.

This clonotype was counted between two and nine times. V and J are TRBV27 and TRBJ2-7; D perhaps matches TRBD1 (5 bases). Trimming pared 10 bases from V and 4 bases from J, leaving 20 bases between. Per germline, CDR1 MNHEY and CDR2 SMNVEV (reference sequence). This CDR3 spans 14 amino acids. The CDR3 is CATKSQGKPYEQYF. In DNA, the CDR3 is TGTGCCACCAAAAGTCAGGGTAAGCCTTACGAGCAGTACTTC.

The CDR3 loop reads CSVEEETQYF. CDR3 nucleotides: TGCAGCGTTGAAGAGGAGACCCAGTACTTC. This chain uses TRBV29-1 with TRBJ2-5; D ambiguous. Germline CDR1 and CDR2: SQVTM and ANQGSEA. Trimming removed 0 bases from V and 5 bases from J, with 1 base in between. The CDR3 is 10 amino acids.

This clonotype was found a few times. The V gene is TRBV4-1, the J gene TRBJ2-3; D possibly matches TRBD1 or TRBD2 (6 bases each). The V end lost 1 base, the J end lost 4 bases, and 12 bases lay between the germline ends. CDR3 length: 15 residues. The germline gives CDR1 MGHRA, CDR2 YSYEKL. In DNA form, the CDR3 reads TGCGCCAGCAGCCAAGCGGGGGCCTGGGCAGATACGCAGTATTTT. Residues: CASSQAGAWADTQYF.

The gene calls are TRBV7-2 and TRBJ2-3, with TRBD2 matching 9 bases. V was pared by 1 base and J by 0 bases, with 5 bases of the junction left unmatched. From germline, CDR1 is SGHTA and CDR2 FQGNSA. The CDR3 contains 17 residues. The CDR3 region is CASSLGRTSVSTDTQYF. CDR3 bases: TGTGCCAGCAGCTTAGGCCGGACTAGCGTAAGCACAGATACGCAGTATTTT.